This record covers a single T cell receptor (beta chain). Germline values: CDR1 GTSNPN, CDR2 SVGIG (reference sequence). Trimming took 2 bases from V and 9 from J; bases not matched to a gene: 14. This CDR3 has 15 residues. This entry is derived from a study of T cells in Graves' hyperthyroidism and ophthalmopathy. There were TCR beta CDR3 regions amplified from RNA transcripts. With the HTBI primer set, the TCR CDR3 went through a first round of RT-PCR. TCRdb processed the multiplex PCR reads anew with MiXCR; each CDR3 protein has one entry. This table holds 350,000 to 400,000 distinct CDR3 sequences, 15% found once. Across 18 months, stable Graves' hyperthyroidism was marked by no progression to ophthalmopathy. From 9 to 10 ml of fresh peripheral blood, PBMCs were isolated.

The source of this sequence is a woman between 25 and 40 years old with Graves' hyperthyroidism. The sequencing input was blood. The V gene is TRBV30, the J gene TRBJ2-7, with 9 bases that match TRBD1. CDR3 sequence reads: CAWSPRWDREFGQYF. Here the CDR3 DNA reads TGTGCCTGGAGTCCTCGGTGGGACAGGGAGTTCGGGCAGTACTTC. The entire variable domain, with the rest obtained from reference TRBV30 and TRBJ2-7, is as follows: SQTIHQWPATLVQPVGSPLSLECTVEGTSNPNLYWYRQAAGRGLQLLFYSVGIGQISSEVPQNLSASRPQDRQFILSSKKLLLSDSGFYLCAWSPRWDREFGQYFGPGTRLTVT.